This TCR beta chain was captured in a study of T cells in localized non-small cell lung cancer. Study conclusions and caveats: Of the top 100 tumor clones, median around 60 were in adjacent lung, some 29 among its top 100. The greatest T cell clonality was found in uninvolved adjacent lung (higher than in tumor).

Measured with immunoSEQ multiplex PCR; TCRdb has only the in-frame clones, and not every one. This sample has around 26,000 clones; around 93% occur once, and the top ten carry around 4.2%. For this clone: The antigen remains undetermined.

This CDR3 has 17 amino acids. V shed 0 bases and J shed 7 bases, with 16 bases lying between them. The germline CDR1 and CDR2 sequences are SGHDN and FVKESK. This TCR derives from a female donor older than 55 with stage II squamous cell lung carcinoma. The rearrangement joins TRBV14 to TRBJ1-6; D might be TRBD1 (5 bases). This specimen consisted of peripheral blood, obtained before any cancer treatment. The chain's CDR3 is CASSQDPGFRWNSPLHF. CDR3 DNA sequence: TGTGCCAGCAGCCAAGATCCAGGGTTTCGTTGGAATTCACCCCTCCACTTT.